This passage covers 11 T cell receptor beta chains from one sample sequenced in a study of spatial heterogeneity in lung cancer. MiXCR, applied by TCRdb to the 5' RACE reads, yields one record per CDR3 protein. The sample consists of 110,000 or so distinct CDR3 sequences, 11% of them appearing once. Time point of the sample: blood at routine non-recurrence follow-up after resection. The sequencing used PBMCs, collected at follow-up. These receptors were taken from a female donor with early-stage non-small cell lung cancer.

This rearrangement joins TRBV5-1 to TRBJ1-1; D ambiguous. Per germline, CDR1 SGHRS and CDR2 YFSETQ. The length of the CDR3 is 17 residues. The V and J ends lost 0 bases and 1 base respectively, with 16 bases between them. The CDR3 here is CASSLGHTGNQNTEAFF. CDR3 coding DNA: TGCGCCAGCAGCTTGGGACATACGGGGAACCAGAACACTGAAGCTTTCTTT.

The V call is TRBV9, the J call TRBJ2-5; 8 positions match TRBD1. V was pared by 0 bases and J by 4 bases, with 5 bases of the junction left unmatched. Per germline, CDR1 SGDLS and CDR2 YYNGEE. The CDR3 totals 15 residues. CDR3 sequence reads: CASSVVPGGGETQYF. DNA for the CDR3: TGTGCCAGCAGCGTAGTTCCAGGGGGCGGAGAGACCCAGTACTTC.

The chain joins TRBV5-5 to TRBJ1-2; the D is unclear. This CDR3 comprises 12 residues. Germline V CDR1 and CDR2: SGHKS, YYEKEE (reference sequence). V was pared by 0 bases and J by 4 bases, with 4 bases between. The CDR3 region has the DNA TGTGCCAGCAGCTTGGAGTCCTATGGCTACACCTTC. Its translation: CASSLESYGYTF. Looking up the rest from reference TRBV5-5 and TRBJ1-2 gives the full variable domain: DAGVTQSPTHLIKTRGQQVTLRCSPISGHKSVSWYQQVLGQGPQFIFQYYEKEERGRGNFPDRFSARQFPNYSSELNVNALLLGDSALYLCASSLESYGYTFGSGTRLTVV.

This chain joins TRBV6-5 and TRBJ2-1; TRBD2 matches at 8 bases. Germline CDR1 MNHEY, CDR2 SVGAGI. The CDR3 length is 18 residues. V was pared by 0 bases and J by 13 bases, with 20 bases of the junction left unmatched. DNA for the CDR3: TGTGCCAGCAGTTACTCAGAAGGACTAGCAGGCGATAGCACCGGTCAGTTCTTC. Its translation is CASSYSEGLAGDSTGQFF.

The rearrangement uses TRBV7-2 and TRBJ2-7; 8 bases align to TRBD1. Unmatched junction bases numbered 10, after V lost 4 bases and J lost 5 bases. This CDR3 spans 15 amino acids. In germline, CDR1 is SGHTA, CDR2 FQGNSA. Written as DNA, the CDR3 is TGTGCCAGCAGCTCCGGGCAGGGGGCTATGAACGAGCAGTACGTC. As protein: CASSSGQGAMNEQYV.

The chain uses TRBV7-3 and TRBJ2-5; maybe TRBD1 (6 bases). This CDR3 region has 13 residues. The V gene's germline CDR1 is SGHTA and CDR2 FQGTGA. The V end lost 5 bases, the J end lost 2 bases, and 9 bases lay between the germline ends. CDR3 protein: CASSKDRQETQYF. The CDR3 DNA reads as TGTGCCAGCAGCAAAGACAGGCAAGAGACCCAGTACTTC.

This clonotype was seen many times. The chain is built from TRBV11-2 and TRBJ2-3; 8 positions match TRBD2. The CDR3 consists of 16 residues. J lost 4 bases, V lost 2 bases, and 8 bases had no gene match. Per germline, CDR1 SGHAT and CDR2 FQNNGV. The CDR3 sequence is CASSLWGEAGADTQYF. CDR3 sequence (DNA): TGTGCCAGCAGCTTATGGGGGGAAGCGGGAGCAGATACGCAGTATTTT.

The V gene is TRBV2, the J gene TRBJ2-7; 10 positions agree with TRBD1. Trimming at V came to 8 bases and at J to 2 bases, leaving 6 bases not matched to a gene. Looked up from germline, CDR1 is SNHLY and CDR2 is FYNNEI. This CDR3 region has 14 residues. CDR3 sequence: CASVWTGGAYEQYF. The CDR3 bases are TGTGCCAGCGTTTGGACAGGGGGTGCCTACGAGCAGTACTTC.

This clonotype turned up a few times. The gene calls are TRBV12-3 or TRBV12-4 and TRBJ1-1; D is possibly TRBD1 (6 bases). The CDR3 is 14 residues long. Trimming removed 10 bases at V and 5 bases at J, with 20 bases between. The DNA of the CDR3 is TGTGCCACCAAAAAGACAGGAGGGAGGACTGAAGCTTTCTTT. Amino acid sequence: CATKKTGGRTEAFF.

The chain uses TRBV21-1 and TRBJ2-5; TRBD1 is taken as the D call from the table, unchecked against the DNA. TRBV21-1 is given as a pseudogene. The CDR3 extends over 15 amino acids. This CDR3 reads CASSKKIGVQETQYF. The CDR3 region has the DNA TGTGCCAGCAGCAAAAAGATAGGGGTCCAAGAGACCCAGTACTTC.

The V gene is TRBV2, the J gene TRBJ2-5; 9 nucleotides line up with TRBD2. This CDR3 region has 16 residues. Germline CDR1 is SNHLY and CDR2 is FYNNEI. V shed 8 bases, J shed 9 bases, and the junction held 19 bases outside the gene matches. CDR3 DNA: TGTGCCAGCCGGAAAACGACTGCTAGCGGGATGGGAGCCCAGTACTTC. This translates into CASRKTTASGMGAQYF.